This TCR beta chain was captured by sequencing in a study of T cells in Graves' hyperthyroidism and ophthalmopathy. Notes on the study in general: Ophthalmopathy was model-predicted a median about 7.1 months pre-onset.

This clonotype was seen at least ten times. No antigen is known for it. A junction boundary mismatches the germline segment, possibly from a read error. The germline gives CDR1 DFQATT, CDR2 SNEGSKA (reference sequence). CDR3 length: 14 amino acids. Newly diagnosed hyperthyroidism patients aged 18 to 65 years had disease lasting under 2 months. Uncontrolled infections, other autoimmune diseases, pregnancy or lactation led to exclusion of patients. Isolation of PBMCs was performed on about 10 ml fresh peripheral blood. Amplification of TCR beta CDR3 regions was performed using RNA transcripts as template. HTBI primers were used for first-round RT-PCR of the TCR CDR3. In TCRdb, the multiplex PCR reads were re-called with MiXCR into one record per CDR3 protein. Among roughly 420,000 distinct CDR3 sequences listed, 15% to 18% were seen once.

V usage is TRBV20-1 and J usage is TRBJ2-7, with D perhaps TRBD1 (6 bases). This receptor was taken from a woman aged 18-29 years with Graves' hyperthyroidism. The source material was blood. CDR3: CSAKEDSSLYGQYF. DNA of the CDR3: TGCAGTGCGAAGGAGGACAGCTCTCTTTACGGGCAGTACTTC.